A single sample gave rise to the 22 T cell receptor beta chains below, sequenced in a study of T-cell memory formation after mild COVID-19. MiXCR was run by TCRdb on the 5' RACE reads, yielding one entry per CDR3 protein. This table holds under 400,000 distinct CDR3 sequences, roughly 21% found once. The sample comprised PBMCs or a T cell subset sorted from them (not recorded which). Receptors were obtained from an adult woman who had mild COVID-19 (a few samples of this study predate the infection). Cell type and time point are not known.

The V and J genes are TRBV7-6 and TRBJ2-1; no clear D gene. Germline lookup yields CDR1 SGHVS and CDR2 FNYEAQ. V was trimmed by 5 bases and J by 6 bases, leaving 17 bases between them. CDR3 length equals 15 residues. The CDR3 DNA reads as TGTGCCAGCAGCCGTCCCCTAGGAACGAGCAATGAGCAGTTCTTC. It specifies CASSRPLGTSNEQFF. The complete variable domain, with remaining parts taken from reference TRBV7-6 and TRBJ2-1, reads GAGVSQSPRYKVTKRGQDVALRCDPISGHVSLYWYRQALGQGPEFLTYFNYEAQQDKSGLPNDRFSAERPEGSISTLTIQRTEQRDSAMYRCASSRPLGTSNEQFFGPGTRLTVL.

This chain joins TRBV19 and TRBJ1-2; 9 bases match TRBD1. The CDR3 has 14 residues. The V gene end was trimmed by 6 bases and the J gene end by 4 bases; junction bases not matched to a gene: 6. Germline CDR1 LNHDA, CDR2 SQIVND (reference sequence). The CDR3 region is CASRGDRALYGYTF. The CDR3 DNA sequence: TGTGCCAGTAGAGGGGACAGGGCCCTCTATGGCTACACCTTC.

This clonotype was detected only a few times. The chain employs TRBV7-9 and TRBJ1-5, with TRBD1 matching over 9 bases. CDR1 is SEHNR and CDR2 is FQNEAQ in the germline V gene (reference sequence). CDR3 size: 16 residues. After removal of 3 bases from V and 6 bases from J, the junction contained 9 bases not matched to a gene. The CDR3 sequence is CASSLEGQGKAQPQHF. CDR3 coding DNA: TGTGCCAGCAGCTTGGAGGGACAGGGTAAAGCTCAGCCCCAGCATTTT.

This clonotype was observed a few times. The rearrangement links TRBV20-1 to TRBJ1-2; weak D call: TRBD1 (6 bases). This CDR3 comprises 15 residues. Trimming removed 3 bases from V and 2 bases from J, with 16 bases in between. Germline CDR1 reads DFQATT; CDR2 reads SNEGSKA (reference sequence). DNA of the CDR3: TGCAGTGCTAGTTTGCCGGACAGTCCAAACTATGGCTACACCTTC. This encodes CSASLPDSPNYGYTF.

The CDR3 loop reads CASTYRGRGYGYTF. The CDR3 nucleotides read TGTGCCAGCACCTACAGGGGTCGAGGCTATGGCTACACCTTC. The chain has TRBV6-6 and TRBJ1-2; 7 bases fit TRBD1. J lost 4 bases, V lost 7 bases, and 9 bases had no gene match. Germline values: CDR1 MNHNY, CDR2 SVGAGI (reference sequence). The CDR3 is 14 amino acids.

This clonotype was seen at least ten times. The chain couples TRBV20-1 to TRBJ2-1, with D perhaps TRBD2 (5 bases). V was shortened by 6 bases and J by 2 bases, with 14 bases between the two germline ends. Looked up from germline, CDR1 is DFQATT and CDR2 is SNEGSKA (reference sequence). The CDR3 consists of 14 residues. CDR3 sequence (DNA): TGCAGTGCGAATCGGGAATTCACCTACAATGAGCAGTTCTTC. It yields the protein CSANREFTYNEQFF.

This clonotype occurred a few times. The chain links TRBV6-2 or TRBV6-3 to TRBJ2-1, with D unclear. Trimming took off 5 bases at V and 7 bases at J, with 9 bases between the two ends. The CDR3 spans 12 residues. CDR1 is MNHEY, CDR2 SVGEGT, per germline. The DNA for the CDR3 is TGTGCCAGCAGTCTCGGGTGGAATGAGCAGTTCTTC. This translates into CASSLGWNEQFF.

V gene TRBV7-9 combines with J gene TRBJ2-3, with 15 bases aligning to TRBD2. CDR3 length equals 18 residues. The V and J ends lost 4 bases and 6 bases, in that order; junction bases with no gene match: 11. The germline V gene has CDR1 SEHNR and CDR2 FQNEAQ (reference sequence). The CDR3 region has the DNA TGTGCCAGCAGCTCGGAGTGGACTAGCGGGAGGGCCTCGGATACGCAGTATTTT. This codes for CASSSEWTSGRASDTQYF. Using reference TRBV7-9 and TRBJ2-3 for the parts outside the CDR3, the full variable domain is DTGVSQNPRHKITKRGQNVTFRCDPISEHNRLYWYRQTLGQGPEFLTYFQNEAQLEKSRLLSDRFSAERPKGSFSTLEIQRTEQGDSAMYLCASSSEWTSGRASDTQYFGPGTRLTVL.

The chain combines TRBV29-1 with TRBJ1-1; TRBD1 might be the D (6 bases). The V gene's germline CDR1 is SQVTM and CDR2 ANQGSEA. This CDR3 contains 14 residues. Deletions cut 3 bases from V and 6 bases from J, with 17 bases between. CDR3 loop: CSVEVRGRGSEAFF. In DNA, the CDR3 is TGCAGCGTTGAGGTTCGGGGGCGCGGGTCTGAAGCTTTCTTT. The full variable domain, with the rest looked up from reference TRBV29-1 and TRBJ1-1, is SAVISQKPSRDICQRGTSLTIQCQVDSQVTMMFWYRQQPGQSLTLIATANQGSEATYESGFVIDKFPISRPNLTFSTLTVSNMSPEDSSIYLCSVEVRGRGSEAFFGQGTRLTVV.

The V gene is TRBV7-9, the J gene TRBJ2-1; D gene unclear. The CDR3 runs to 13 residues. Per germline, CDR1 SEHNR and CDR2 FQNEAQ (reference sequence). Trimming cost V 4 bases and J 5 bases, with 9 bases left between them. CDR3 sequence (DNA): TGTGCCAGCAGCTCGCCTTGGGACAATGAGCAGTTCTTC. Encoded protein: CASSSPWDNEQFF.

The J gene is TRBJ2-4, the V gene TRBV5-6, with D hard to call. V dropped 6 bases and J dropped 8 bases, with 15 bases sitting between them. The length of the CDR3 is 13 residues. CDR1 and CDR2 (germline): SGHDT, YYEEEE. The CDR3, as DNA: TGTGCCAGCACAACCCGGCCTTTGGACATTCAGTACTTC. As protein: CASTTRPLDIQYF.

The V gene is TRBV2, the J gene TRBJ1-5; 7 bases are shared with TRBD1. This CDR3 comprises 13 residues. From germline, CDR1 is SNHLY and CDR2 FYNNEI. V shed 6 bases and J 3 bases; nucleotides not matched to a gene: 2. CDR3 region: CASRGQFNQPQHF. CDR3 sequence (DNA): TGTGCCAGCAGGGGACAGTTCAATCAGCCCCAGCATTTT.

DNA of the CDR3: TGCAGTGCTAGAGATATTGGAGTCGGGGGGAGTTCACCCCTCCACTTT. The encoded protein is CSARDIGVGGSSPLHF. The V call is TRBV20-1, the J call TRBJ1-6, with D possibly being TRBD1 (5 bases). This CDR3 region has 16 residues. Germline CDR1 reads DFQATT; CDR2 reads SNEGSKA (reference sequence). V gave up 0 bases and J gave up 9 bases, with 18 bases separating them.

The J gene is TRBJ2-5, the V gene TRBV24-1; perhaps TRBD1 as D (6 bases). Germline CDR1 is KGHDR and CDR2 is SFDVKD. V was pared by 3 bases and J by 5 bases, with 12 bases between. This CDR3 is 14 amino acids long. This chain's CDR3 is CATSDPRGKETQYF. The DNA for the CDR3 is TGTGCCACCAGTGATCCAAGGGGGAAGGAGACCCAGTACTTC.

This chain joins TRBV19 and TRBJ2-5; 14 nucleotides agree with TRBD2. This CDR3 is built from 15 residues. Germline values: CDR1 LNHDA, CDR2 SQIVND (reference sequence). V lost 5 bases and J lost 5; bases outside the gene matches: 4. The CDR3 region has the DNA TGTGCCAGTAGTGGGACTAGCGGGAGCTGGGAGACCCAGTACTTC. Protein: CASSGTSGSWETQYF.

The chain combines TRBV6-5 with TRBJ1-5; D call uncertain. Germline V gene lookup returns CDR1 MNHEY and CDR2 SVGAGI. CDR3 length: 13 residues. Trimming left V 0 bases short and J 5 bases short, with 5 bases between. The CDR3, as DNA: TGTGCCAGCAGTTACTCATCCGATCAGCCCCAGCATTTT. Translated, it gives CASSYSSDQPQHF.

The chain uses TRBV4-2 and TRBJ1-1; D unresolved. Germline V gene sequence: CDR1 LGHNA, CDR2 YNFKEQ. The V gene lost 1 base and the J gene lost 1 base, with 16 bases spanning the gap. This CDR3 is 17 amino acids long. The CDR3: CASSQVGRRIQNTEAFF. For the CDR3, the DNA is TGTGCCAGCAGCCAAGTAGGGAGACGGATACAGAACACTGAAGCTTTCTTT.

This clonotype was counted between two and nine times. The J gene is TRBJ2-5, the V gene TRBV20-1, with 10 positions matching TRBD1. The CDR3 runs to 13 residues. V dropped 6 bases and J dropped 3; count of bases not matched to a gene: 4. The V gene's germline CDR1 is DFQATT and CDR2 SNEGSKA (reference sequence). CDR3 sequence: CSAEGQGKETQYF. In nucleotides, the CDR3 is TGCAGTGCCGAGGGACAGGGGAAAGAGACCCAGTACTTC.

The V gene is TRBV7-9, the J gene TRBJ1-2; no firm D call. V was pared by 7 bases and J by 0 bases, with 18 bases between. The CDR3 length is 16 residues. Germline values: CDR1 SEHNR, CDR2 FQNEAQ (reference sequence). The CDR3, as DNA: TGTGCCAGCACCCGGGTGATGAGCAGTGCTAACTATGGCTACACCTTC. It yields the protein CASTRVMSSANYGYTF.

This chain uses TRBV27 with TRBJ2-3; tentatively, D is TRBD1 (5 bases). The CDR3 is 15 amino acids. Germline assignment: CDR1 MNHEY and CDR2 SMNVEV (reference sequence). Trimming took 0 bases from V and 6 from J, leaving 13 bases between them. The CDR3 DNA sequence: TGTGCCAGCAGTTTATCGGGGCCGCCTGTGGATACGCAGTATTTT. Encoded protein: CASSLSGPPVDTQYF.

The chain links TRBV18 to TRBJ2-5; no reliable D call. V lost 8 bases to trimming and J lost 0 bases, with 4 bases between them. Germline CDR1 is KGHSH and CDR2 is LQKENI. The CDR3 is 11 amino acids. As DNA, the CDR3 is TGTGCCAGCGCCTACCAAGAGACCCAGTACTTC. This gives the protein CASAYQETQYF.

The chain links TRBV2 to TRBJ1-5; no reliable D call. Germline values: CDR1 SNHLY, CDR2 FYNNEI. The CDR3 has 14 residues. Trimming left V 7 bases short and J 5 bases short, with 15 bases between. The CDR3 DNA is TGTGCCAGCAACGGCCAAGGGCCCGATCAGCCCCAGCATTTT. It translates to CASNGQGPDQPQHF. Using reference TRBV2 and TRBJ1-5 for the parts outside the CDR3, the full variable domain is EPEVTQTPSHQVTQMGQEVILRCVPISNHLYFYWYRQILGQKVEFLVSFYNNEISEKSEIFDDQFSVERPDGSNFTLKIRSTKLEDSAMYFCASNGQGPDQPQHFGDGTRLSIL.